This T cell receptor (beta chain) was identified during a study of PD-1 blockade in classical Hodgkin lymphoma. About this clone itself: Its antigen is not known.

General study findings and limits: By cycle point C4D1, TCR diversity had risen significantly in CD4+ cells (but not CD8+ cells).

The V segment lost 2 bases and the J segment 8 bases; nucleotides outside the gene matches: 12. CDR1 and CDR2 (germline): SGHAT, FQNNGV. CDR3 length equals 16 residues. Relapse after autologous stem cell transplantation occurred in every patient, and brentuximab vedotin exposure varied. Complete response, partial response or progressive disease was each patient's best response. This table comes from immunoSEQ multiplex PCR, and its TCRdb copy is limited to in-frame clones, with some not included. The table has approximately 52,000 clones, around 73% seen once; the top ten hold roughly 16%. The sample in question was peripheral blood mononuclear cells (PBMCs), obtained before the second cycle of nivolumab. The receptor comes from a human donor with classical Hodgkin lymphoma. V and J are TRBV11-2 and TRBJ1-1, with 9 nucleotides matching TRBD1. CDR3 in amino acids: CASSLRTVGTGLEAFF. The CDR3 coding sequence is TGTGCCAGCAGCTTAAGAACGGTTGGGACAGGGCTAGAAGCTTTCTTT. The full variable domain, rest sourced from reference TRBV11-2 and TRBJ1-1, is EAGVAQSPRYKIIEKRQSVAFWCNPISGHATLYWYQQILGQGPKLLIQFQNNGVVDDSQLPKDRFSAERLKGVDSTLKIQPAKLEDSAVYLCASSLRTVGTGLEAFFGQGTRLTVV.